This T cell receptor (beta chain) originates from a study of blood T cells in healthy people across ages. In germline, CDR1 is SGDLS, CDR2 YYNGEE. The CDR3 spans 16 residues. V lost 4 bases to trimming and J lost 3 bases, with 19 bases between them. This clonotype appeared a few times. The authors ran a second PCR of about 7 to 11 cycles using a sample-barcoded 5' primer and a J-beta primer mix. TCRdb fed the 5' RACE reads into MiXCR, producing one record per CDR3 protein. Of about 810,000 distinct CDR3 sequences listed, 30% to 45% were seen once; the top ten hold over 10%. This sequence joins TRBV9 and TRBJ1-1, with D possibly being TRBD1 (5 bases). The source is a man younger than 35 in good health. Sequences were obtained from blood. CDR3: CASSHKSGQGDTEAFF. The CDR3 DNA reads TGTGCCAGCAGCCATAAATCCGGACAAGGGGACACTGAAGCTTTCTTT.